One and the same sample provided the 7 T cell receptor delta chains below, sequenced in a study of γδ T cells in repeated Plasmodium falciparum infection. TCRdb applied CATT to the multiplex PCR reads for clone calling. The sample records tens of thousands of delta-chain clones, around 1.6% being singletons. Flow sorting of PBMC yielded separate Vgamma9/Vdelta2+ and Vdelta2-negative gammadelta T cell populations for bulk repertoire analysis. Specimen: gamma-delta T cells from blood. Receptor source: a pool of human donors (malaria-infected and uninfected, not separated).

This clone came up a few times. The TCRdb protein comes from a much larger clone and disagrees with this DNA's translation at residue 14, likely due to a read error; the protein given here is derived from the DNA. V gene TRDV1 combines with J gene TRDJ1, with D possibly matching TRDD3 (8 bases). The J gene, not given by TCRdb, was assigned here from a germline match of the nucleotide sequence. V was trimmed by 4 bases and J by 2 bases, leaving 32 bases between them. The CDR3 length is 21 residues. The germline CDR1 and CDR2 sequences are TSWWSYY and QGS. DNA for the CDR3: TGTGCTCTTGGGGTTGGCCTTCCTGTGGATCACTGGGGGGCCCCGACCGATAAACTCATCTTT. This translates into CALGVGLPVDHWGAPTDKLIF.

Only a few counts were recorded for this clone. A far larger clone is off by one base, so a read error is likely. This sample includes further DNA sequences coding for the same CDR3. The J gene is TRDJ1, the V gene TRDV3; 9 nucleotides align to TRDD3. With 1 base clipped from V and 8 bases from J, the junction kept 20 bases outside the gene matches. CDR3 size: 17 residues. The V gene's germline CDR1 is TVYSNPD and CDR2 GDNSRS (reference sequence). The CDR3 protein is CAFIPRHWGSEEDKLIF. DNA of the CDR3: TGTGCCTTTATACCCCGACACTGGGGGAGCGAAGAGGACAAACTCATCTTT.

This clone was counted ten times or more. A much larger clone sits a single nucleotide away, making a read error possible. The sample has other DNA sequences that encode this CDR3 too. This rearrangement joins TRDV1 to TRDJ1, with 12 bases fitting TRDD3. With V trimmed by 4 bases and J by 0 bases, 27 bases remained unmatched. The CDR3 has 24 amino acids. CDR1 TSWWSYY and CDR2 QGS come from the germline V gene. For the CDR3, the DNA is TGTGCTCTTGGGGTGAACTTCCCGAACCCTGACTGGGGGATACTTGAGCGGAACACCGATAAACTCATCTTT. Its translation is CALGVNFPNPDWGILERNTDKLIF.

This clone has only a few counts. TCRdb has a much larger clone's protein, which differs at residue 7 from the translation of this DNA, likely because of a read error; what is shown is the protein translated from the DNA. This rearrangement joins TRDV2 to TRDJ1; no definite D call. No J gene was available from TCRdb, and it was assigned here by a germline match of the DNA. CDR3 length equals 19 residues. V lost 1 base and J lost 0, with 23 bases in between. Germline CDR1 GEAIGNYY, CDR2 EKD. The DNA for the CDR3 is TGTGCCTGTGACACTGTACCGGGAGACTCCTCTCGAAACACCGATAAACTCATCTTT. Amino acid sequence: CACDTVPGDSSRNTDKLIF.

In its sample, this clone was seen many times. The translation of this DNA and the TCRdb protein of a much larger clone differ at residue 13, probably owing to a read error; the protein shown here is translated from the DNA. The V call is TRDV1, the J call TRDJ1, with 11 bases lining up with TRDD3. Germline CDR1 TSWWSYY, CDR2 QGS. The CDR3 totals 15 residues. Losses at the gene ends were 4 bases for V and 13 bases for J; bases not matched to a gene: 14. This CDR3 is CALGGPGGYWAEPIF. CDR3 bases: TGTGCTCTTGGGGGGCCTGGGGGATACTGGGCGGAACCCATCTTT.

This chain links TRDV1 with TRDJ1; D call uncertain. As TCRdb names no J gene, one was assigned here on the basis of a DNA match to germline. With 1 base removed from V and 0 bases from J, the gap between germline ends came to 30 bases. The CDR3 spans 22 residues. Germline assignment: CDR1 TSWWSYY and CDR2 QGS. CDR3 in amino acids: CALGEPILAVGSLKHNTDKLIF. CDR3 DNA: TGTGCTCTTGGGGAACCGATCCTCGCCGTCGGGTCCCTCAAACATAACACCGATAAACTCATCTTT.

This clone was observed a few times. The TCRdb protein comes from a much larger clone and disagrees with this DNA's translation at residue 13, likely due to a read error; the protein given here is derived from the DNA. The gene calls are TRDV1 and TRDJ1; 12 bases map to TRDD3. No J segment appears in TCRdb, so it was assigned here by matching the sequence to germline. Germline CDR1 is TSWWSYY and CDR2 is QGS. CDR3 length: 17 amino acids. CDR3 sequence reads: CALGDDHWGILTGKLIF. Written as DNA, the CDR3 is TGTGCTCTTGGGGACGACCACTGGGGGATACTCACCGGTAAACTCATCTTT.